The present T cell receptor (beta chain) was sequenced within a study of CD8 T cells in Susac syndrome. Overall study findings and caveats: As the study acknowledged, the number of individuals who were part of its TCR sequencing and HLA analysis was relatively small.

Trimming pared 0 bases from V and 10 bases from J, leaving 13 bases between. Germline V gene data show CDR1 as LGHDT and CDR2 as YNNKEL (reference sequence). This CDR3 has 14 amino acids. The RNA input was roughly 0.45 to 1 ug, and it was reverse transcribed with random hexamers. Amplification of TCR beta CDR3 by immunoSEQ multiplex PCR spanned 54 Vbeta and 13 Jbeta. Via MiXCR, TCRdb re-called the immunoSEQ multiplex PCR reads, giving one row per CDR3 protein. Seen here are more than 150,000 distinct CDR3 sequences, over 85% observed once, and the top ten hold 0.14%. A remark on this clonotype: Its specificity is unknown.

CD8+ and CD4+ blood T cells underwent TCR beta sequencing. Healthy donors served as the controls. They were matched for age and sex. The chain carries TRBV3-1 and TRBJ2-1; the D call may be TRBD1 or TRBD2 (5 bases each). Sequencing input: CD4+ T cells from PBMCs. This sequence originates from a human donor in good health. The CDR3 nucleotides read TGTGCCAGCAGCCAAGATGGTGGGGGACGAGAGCAGTTCTTC. It specifies CASSQDGGGREQFF.